This TCR beta chain emerged from a study of CD4 T cells in relation to SARS-CoV-2 and coronaviruses (dated by TCRdb to about 2021). Broadly, across the study: In the ViraFEST assay, PBMCs were cultured with antigen for under 13 days, after which TCR beta CDR3s were sequenced to identify antigen-specific clonal expansions. The negative reference condition was either a culture with an HIV-1 Nef peptide pool or a culture with no peptide. Shared crossreactive spike epitopes were mapped to their HLA restriction using patient-derived lymphoblastoid cell lines. At the level of individual TCR clonotypes, the study measured memory CD4+ T cell crossreactivity between SARS-CoV-2 spike protein and common cold coronavirus spike proteins. Samples from three pre-COVID donors and the naive versus memory experiments were sequenced with the Adaptive Biotechnologies TCR-sequencing kit; other data were Illumina-based. A different, Illumina-based TCR-beta assay was used to sequence expansion assays from other donors in the study. The paper as a whole reports these results and caveats: Pre-pandemic and post-infection samples were not both contributed by any donor, so tracing of the source of pre-existing responses was limited. Memory CD4+ clonotypes crossrecognizing SARS-CoV-2 and at least one common cold coronavirus spike were found in 50% to 80% of donors. Crossreactive clones showed significantly weaker SARS-CoV-2-driven expansion than monoreactive clones, consistent with antigenic imprinting. Small numbers of patients and of tested TCRs limited the study. Because the crossreactivity analysis focused on spike protein, crossreactivity against other viral proteins was not assessed.

The library was built by means of the immunoSEQ multiplex PCR assay. As for the authors' bioinformatics: During preprocessing, nonproductive sequences were removed, along with CDR3s that did not begin with C, did not end with F or W, or were shorter than 7 amino acids. The MANAFEST web app identified antigen-specific clonotypes based on expansion compared with the reference and other culture wells. A clone counted as positive if significantly expanded in 2 of 3 replicate wells versus the reference culture at FDR below 0.05. Positive clones also required significant expansion versus all other tandem wells and an odds ratio above 5. After three terminal residues were trimmed from each end, CDR3 homology was quantified as pairwise Levenshtein distance using the stringdist R package. TCRdb mirrors the immuneACCESS table, restricted to in-frame sequences. Some clones are absent from its copies; in checked studies, under half trace to an unresolved V gene, and the reason for the others is unknown. The V and J calls and clone size are taken from that table; D and trimming were inferred from the DNA. The sample yields about 18,000 clones; around four fifths were counted once. The ten largest make up roughly 19% of the sample.

CD4+ T cells from unexposed donors were collected before the COVID-19 pandemic (2011-2018). After about 10 days of culture, CD4+ T cells were isolated with the EasySep CD4+ T cell isolation kit. Unexposed donor CD4+ T cells were tested for reactivity to SARS-CoV-2 S and N and four common cold coronavirus spike pools, as cell number allowed. Each well held millions of PBMCs cultured in IMDM containing around 4.9% human AB serum and approximately 9.3 IU/ml IL-2. Half of the culture medium was replaced with fresh IL-2-containing medium on days 3 and 7. In general, every peptide culture condition was set up in three replicate wells. Leukapheresis product for the unexposed donors was bought commercially. Ficoll-Paque PLUS gradient centrifugation was used to isolate PBMCs from leukapheresis product or whole blood. PBMCs were either cryopreserved at -140°C or used fresh in the expansion assay. The QIAamp Micro DNA Kit was used to extract genomic DNA from the CD4+ T cells.

CDR1 and CDR2 are read off the germline V gene as SGDLS and YYNGEE. V lost 0 bases and J lost 5 bases; the stretch between them is 12 bases long. The CDR3 starts with the cysteine, ends with the phenylalanine, and has 16 residues. Of the read, only the CDR3 DNA is kept; its 48 bases are in frame from base 1. A note on this clone: Its antigen remains unidentified. There are no base qualities to consult, and no much larger clone falls within one base.

The V gene is TRBV9 and the J gene is TRBJ1-6; TRBD1 is perhaps the D gene, given 5 matching bases. This clonotype originated in a human donor in good health. The sequencing sample was made of CD4+ T cells from PBMCs, cultured in vitro. The bases are TGTGCCAGCAGCGTAGCAGGGAAACCTAATAATTCACCCCTCCACTTT. Its product reads: CASSVAGKPNNSPLHF.